This T cell receptor beta chain was captured in a study of blood T cell repertoires in COVID-19. Study information: Acute and convalescent COVID-19 samples came from the United States, Italy and Spain. Sources were T cells, B-cell-depleted T cells, or PBMCs; the material itself was cDNA or gDNA.

In the authors' methods: Counts of nucleated cells, estimated from reference gene primer amplification, were obtained. Generated by immunoSEQ multiplex PCR, the TCRdb table keeps only in-frame clones and is missing some. That table is the source of V, J and clone size, and D and trimming were worked out from the DNA. Of hundreds of thousands of clones in the sample, just under 85% were seen once. The CDR3 spans 16 residues. The V gene's germline CDR1 is MDHEN and CDR2 SYDVKM. With 6 bases removed from V and 11 bases from J, the gap between germline ends came to 26 bases. This clonotype was obtained from a woman over 75 with acute or convalescent COVID-19. Input material: peripheral blood. The chain combines TRBV28 with TRBJ1-5; no reliable D call. CDR3 protein: CASSRSAGSESLSQHF. The CDR3 nucleotides read TGTGCCAGCAGCCGTTCGGCGGGATCAGAGAGTTTATCCCAGCATTTT. Drawing the rest from reference TRBV28 and TRBJ1-5, the complete variable domain is DVKVTQSSRYLVKRTGEKVFLECVQDMDHENMFWYRQDPGLGLRLIYFSYDVKMKEKGDIPEGYSVSREKKERFSLILESASTNQTSMYLCASSRSAGSESLSQHFGDGTRLSIL.